The sequence of this T cell receptor (beta chain) was determined in a study of blood T cell repertoires in COVID-19. Overall study: Samples came from the United States, Italy and Spain, spanning acute and convalescent COVID-19. T cells, B-cell-depleted T cells, or PBMCs supplied cDNA or gDNA.

Data came from immunoSEQ multiplex PCR; TCRdb stores just in-frame clones and leaves some out. The table lists 65,000 to 70,000 clones, about 83% of them singletons. This TCR derives from a human donor in a cohort sampled during active COVID-19. Sequenced sample: peripheral blood.

In DNA form, the CDR3 reads TGTGCCAGCAGCTTCTCGGTGGGGGGAAGCACAGATACGCAGTATTTT. Translated, it gives CASSFSVGGSTDTQYF. The V and J genes are TRBV7-9 and TRBJ2-3; TRBD2 is a possible D gene (6 bases). Trimming took off 3 bases at V and 0 bases at J, with 13 bases between the two ends. Germline V lookup: CDR1 SEHNR, CDR2 FQNEAQ (reference sequence). The CDR3 totals 16 residues.